This TCR beta chain appears in the sequencing data of a study of CD4 T cells in relation to SARS-CoV-2 and coronaviruses. Study-wide background: TCR beta CDR3s were sequenced after roughly ten-day antigen culture of PBMCs. Shared crossreactive spike epitopes were mapped to their HLA restriction.

In regard to this clone: The antigen remains unidentified.

Clones were read by immunoSEQ multiplex PCR, and TCRdb kept only the in-frame ones, dropping some. The sample comprises approximately 27,000 clones, 75% of which are singletons, and roughly 13% rests with the top ten. Unexposed donor CD4+ T cells date from 2011-2018, before the COVID-19 pandemic. Isolation of CD4+ T cells took place after about 9 days in culture. The receptor was isolated from a human donor in good health. The sequenced sample consisted of CD4+ T cells from PBMCs, cultured in vitro.

CDR3 amino acids: CASSRSDIKNGEKLFF. The CDR3 DNA reads TGTGCCAGCTCGCGGTCCGATATCAAAAACGGGGAAAAACTGTTTTTT. The chain couples TRBV18 to TRBJ1-4; the D is unclear. The germline V gene has CDR1 KGHSH and CDR2 LQKENI. The length of the CDR3 is 16 residues. V was clipped by 6 bases and J by 8 bases, with 22 bases between them. The full variable domain, in which reference TRBV18 and TRBJ1-4 provide the parts outside the CDR3, is NAGVMQNPRHLVRRRGQEARLRCSPMKGHSHVYWYRQLPEEGLKFMVYLQKENIIDESGMPKERFSAEFPKEGPSILRIQQVVRGDSAAYFCASSRSDIKNGEKLFFGSGTQLSVL.